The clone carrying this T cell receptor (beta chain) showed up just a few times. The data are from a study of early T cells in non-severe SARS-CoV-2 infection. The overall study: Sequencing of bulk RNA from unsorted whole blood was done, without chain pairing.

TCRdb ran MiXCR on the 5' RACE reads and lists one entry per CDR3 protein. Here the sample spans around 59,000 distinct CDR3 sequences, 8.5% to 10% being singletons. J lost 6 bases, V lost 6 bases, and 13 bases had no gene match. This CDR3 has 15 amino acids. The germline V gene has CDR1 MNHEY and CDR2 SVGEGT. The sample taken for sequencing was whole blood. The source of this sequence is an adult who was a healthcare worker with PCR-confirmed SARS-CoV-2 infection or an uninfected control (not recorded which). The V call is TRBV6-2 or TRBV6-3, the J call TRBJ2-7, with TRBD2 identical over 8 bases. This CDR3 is CASSFAGGGMREQYF. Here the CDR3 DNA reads TGTGCCAGCAGCTTCGCGGGGGGCGGGATGCGCGAGCAGTACTTC.